The rows below give T cell receptor beta chains drawn from one sample of a study of vaccination and CD4 T cells after COVID-19. Their recognized antigens are unknown. In TCRdb, the PCR reads were re-called with MiXCR into one record per CDR3 protein. The table records roughly 15,000 distinct CDR3 sequences, approximately 70% of them present only once. What was sequenced was CD4+ T cells from blood, cultured in vitro. Receptors were obtained from a human donor who had recovered from COVID-19. Each CDR3 is given without its conserved first and last residue. Size values are once, few and many counts, or a class for expanded clones, and some rows have none.

v_call	clone_size	j_call	cdr3_aa
TRBV6-2/TRBV6-3	.	TRBJ2-7	ASSYPPREQY
TRBV7-9	.	TRBJ2-3	ASSTGAGDTQY
TRBV6-1	.	TRBJ2-2	ASTSRDRVAGELF
TRBV7-9	.	TRBJ1-5	ASSLSLGQPQH
TRBV15	.	TRBJ2-7	ATSRGGGRINYEQY
TRBV18	once	TRBJ1-6	ASSSLSLREDSINSPLH
TRBV25-1	.	TRBJ1-1	ASSFRTAMNTEAF
TRBV19	few	TRBJ1-1	ASRPGQGRMNTEAF
TRBV6-2/TRBV6-3	few	TRBJ1-5	ASSYTGQLNQPQH
TRBV28	few	TRBJ1-5	ASSLIRQPQH
TRBV21-1	once	TRBJ1-6	ATRGIVESPLH